This T cell receptor beta chain was documented in a study of T cells after yellow fever vaccination. A single record per CDR3 protein comes from TCRdb applying MiXCR to the 5' RACE reads. In the table there are hundreds of thousands of distinct CDR3 sequences, about a sixth of which are singletons. The specimen was PBMCs, collected roughly 5 days after the first yellow fever vaccination. The sequence was collected from a man between 18 and 35 years old who received the YFV17D yellow fever vaccine.

This CDR3 reads CASSQDRDRDSPLHF. CDR3 sequence (DNA): TGTGCCAGCAGCCAAGATCGGGACAGGGATTCACCCCTCCACTTT. The chain combines TRBV4-2 with TRBJ1-6; the match to TRBD1 covers 9 bases. From germline, CDR1 is LGHNA and CDR2 YNFKEQ. V dropped 0 bases and J dropped 8; count of bases not matched to a gene: 2. The CDR3 is 15 residues long.